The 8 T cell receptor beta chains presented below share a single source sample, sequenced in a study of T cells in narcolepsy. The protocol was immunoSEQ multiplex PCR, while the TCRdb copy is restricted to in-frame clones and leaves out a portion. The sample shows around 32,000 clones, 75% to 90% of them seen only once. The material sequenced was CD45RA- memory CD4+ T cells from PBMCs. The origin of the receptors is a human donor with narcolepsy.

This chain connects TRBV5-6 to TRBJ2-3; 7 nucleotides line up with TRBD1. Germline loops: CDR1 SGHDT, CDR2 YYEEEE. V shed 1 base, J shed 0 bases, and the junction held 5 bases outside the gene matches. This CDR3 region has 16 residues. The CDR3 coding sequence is TGTGCCAGCAGCTTGAACAGGGGCATTAGCACAGATACGCAGTATTTT. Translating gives CASSLNRGISTDTQYF. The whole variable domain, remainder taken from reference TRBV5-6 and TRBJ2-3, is DAGVTQSPTHLIKTRGQQVTLRCSPKSGHDTVSWYQQALGQGPQFIFQYYEEEERQRGNFPDRFSGHQFPNYSSELNVNALLLGDSALYLCASSLNRGISTDTQYFGPGTRLTVL.

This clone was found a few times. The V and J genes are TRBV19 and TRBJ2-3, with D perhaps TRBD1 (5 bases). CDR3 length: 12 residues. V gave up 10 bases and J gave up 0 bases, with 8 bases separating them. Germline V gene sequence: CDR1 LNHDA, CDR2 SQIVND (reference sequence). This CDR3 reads CATRQSTDTQYF. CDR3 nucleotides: TGTGCCACCCGACAGAGCACAGATACGCAGTATTTT.

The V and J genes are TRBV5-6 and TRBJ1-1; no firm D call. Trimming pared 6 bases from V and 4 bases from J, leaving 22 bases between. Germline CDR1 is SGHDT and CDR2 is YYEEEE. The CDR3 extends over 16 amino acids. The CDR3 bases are TGTGCCAGCAAAGTCGGAAGCGAGGGAGTGAGCACTGAAGCTTTCTTT. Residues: CASKVGSEGVSTEAFF.

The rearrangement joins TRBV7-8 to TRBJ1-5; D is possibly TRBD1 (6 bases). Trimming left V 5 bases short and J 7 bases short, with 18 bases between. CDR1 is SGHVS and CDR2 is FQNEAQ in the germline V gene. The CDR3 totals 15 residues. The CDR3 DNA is TGTGCCAGCAGCCCGATACAGGGAATTCTCCAGCCCCAGCATTTT. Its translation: CASSPIQGILQPQHF.

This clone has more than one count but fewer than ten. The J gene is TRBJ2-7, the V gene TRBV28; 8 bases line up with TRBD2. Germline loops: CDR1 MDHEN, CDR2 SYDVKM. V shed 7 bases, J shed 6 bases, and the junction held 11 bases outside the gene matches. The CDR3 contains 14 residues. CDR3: CASTRTSLTVEQYF. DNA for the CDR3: TGTGCCAGCACCAGGACTAGCCTTACCGTCGAGCAGTACTTC.

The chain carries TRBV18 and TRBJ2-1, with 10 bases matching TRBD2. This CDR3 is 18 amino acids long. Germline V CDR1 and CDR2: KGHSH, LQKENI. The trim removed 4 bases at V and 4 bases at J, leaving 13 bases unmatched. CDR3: CASSLGQASGSNYNEQFF. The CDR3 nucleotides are TGTGCCAGCTCACTAGGGCAGGCTAGCGGGAGTAATTACAATGAGCAGTTCTTC.

CDR3 in amino acids: CASRSPGAVYEQYF. CDR3 DNA: TGTGCCAGCAGGTCCCCGGGGGCGGTCTACGAGCAGTACTTC. The chain links TRBV2 to TRBJ2-7; either TRBD1 or TRBD2 may supply D (6 bases each). The CDR3 is made up of 14 amino acids. Trimming removed 6 bases from V and 3 bases from J, with 15 bases in between. Germline CDR1 SNHLY, CDR2 FYNNEI.

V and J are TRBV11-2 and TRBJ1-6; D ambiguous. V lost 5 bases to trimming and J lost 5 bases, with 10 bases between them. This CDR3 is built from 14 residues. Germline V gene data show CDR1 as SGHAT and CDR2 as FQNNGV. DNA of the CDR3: TGTGCCAGCAGCCCCCGCGAGAATAATTCACCCCTCCACTTT. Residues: CASSPRENNSPLHF.